This entry concerns a single TCR beta chain. The specificity of this receptor is unknown. Within one base of it there is no much larger clone, and no base qualities were kept. This specimen's time point label, per the study, means: four to five weeks on oral tofacitinib. This sample's treatment or condition label indicates: oral pan-JAK inhibitor, 5-10 mg twice daily. From alopecia areata patients, peripheral blood was collected along with lesional scalp punch biopsies. PBMCs were isolated by density centrifugation and stained for CD3, CD4 and CD8, and CD4+ and CD8+ T cells were sorted on a FACSAria. The data are from a study of CD8+ T cells in alopecia areata listed by TCRdb under 2018. In terms of the full investigation: The treated patients took part in an open-label pilot trial in which moderate-to-severe alopecia areata was treated with oral tofacitinib at 5 to 10 mg twice daily. In treated patients, disease severity was measured using the SALT score, which gives the percentage of scalp surface area affected. RNA came from the PAXgene miRNA kit for fixed scalp, the miRNeasy kit for PBMCs, and the RNeasy kit for mouse skin. Tofacitinib was given for 6 to 18 months, followed by 6 months of follow-up off drug to assess delayed response and recurrence. Human TCRbeta sequencing covered scalp tissue and sorted CD4+ and CD8+ peripheral blood T cells from patchy and totalis/universalis alopecia areata patients and healthy controls. Patients on tofacitinib were biopsied at baseline and after 4 and 24 weeks of treatment, and several of the patients also had a later scalp biopsy. Amplification of TCRbeta CDR3 regions was done by immunoSEQ multiplex PCR using 35 Vbeta forward primers and 13 Jbeta reverse primers. High-throughput TCRbeta sequencing was used to examine T cell clonal expansion in alopecia areata in both the C3H/HeJ mouse model and human patients. Scalp clonality was compared among normal scalp (n=4), patchy alopecia areata scalp (n=8), and alopecia totalis/universalis scalp (n=8). Overall results and qualifications from the work: Higher clonality and more expanded CD8+ clones were observed in lesional scalp than in normal scalp, particularly in alopecia totalis/universalis, a finding suggestive of antigenic drive. Scalp TCR repertoire analysis is complicated because resident alphabeta T cells in normal human skin are also sequenced, whereas mouse skin is dominated by gammadelta T cells. Tofacitinib significantly lowered scalp clonality and the number of expanded CD8+ clones among the top 100 scalp clones. TCR sequences shared between patients were less clear than in mice, possibly partly because of HLA diversity in the patient population. During tofacitinib treatment, many expanded lesional clones remained in scalp and blood, and this persistence may partly explain relapse after treatment is stopped. Because the treated cohort was small and had only one nonresponder, larger studies are needed to examine links between baseline CD8+ expansion and response.

From cysteine to phenylalanine, the CDR3 is 16 amino acids long. CDR3 DNA is the only sequence kept; it has 48 bases, read in frame from the first base. V is trimmed back by 2 bases and J by 6 bases, and the junction contains 12 bases that no gene match accounts for. The germline V gene gives CDR1 as LGHNA and CDR2 as YSLEER. Libraries were prepared through the immunoSEQ multiplex PCR assay. For TCR sequencing, RNA was extracted from every sample and reverse transcribed into cDNA to serve as template. SuperScript III was used for first-strand cDNA synthesis, primed with a 2:1 mix of oligo-dT and random hexamers. Amplification bias was assessed with a synthetic immune receptor repertoire, and residual bias was removed computationally. The study's processing was this. Raw reads were preprocessed for error removal, and CDR3 was defined according to IMGT conventions as running from the conserved cysteine to phenylalanine. Clonality was calculated as 1 minus Shannon entropy normalized by log2 of the number of productive unique TCRs. Whether each scalp clone was CD4 or CD8 was inferred by checking scalp TCRbeta sequences against the CD4 and CD8 repertoires from sorted blood. TCRdb obtained this table from immuneACCESS and retained in-frame rearrangements with V and J assigned. These tables miss some clones; where compared with another copy, unresolved V genes account for less than half of the shortfall, and the remainder is unexplained. For V, J and clone size, that table is used; D and trimming come from the DNA. Present in this sample are 200,000 to 250,000 clones, more than 45% of which were seen just once. The ten most abundant clones make up about 1.4% of the sample.

This clonotype originated in a human donor with alopecia areata. The source was CD4+ T cells sorted from blood, collected at week 4, from a patient treated with tofacitinib. This chain is built from TRBV4-3 and TRBJ2-7, with 8 bases aligning to TRBD2. The CDR3 is CASSQKLGAAGGEQYF. The nucleotide sequence is given as TGCGCCAGCAGCCAAAAATTGGGGGCCGCGGGAGGCGAGCAGTACTTC.